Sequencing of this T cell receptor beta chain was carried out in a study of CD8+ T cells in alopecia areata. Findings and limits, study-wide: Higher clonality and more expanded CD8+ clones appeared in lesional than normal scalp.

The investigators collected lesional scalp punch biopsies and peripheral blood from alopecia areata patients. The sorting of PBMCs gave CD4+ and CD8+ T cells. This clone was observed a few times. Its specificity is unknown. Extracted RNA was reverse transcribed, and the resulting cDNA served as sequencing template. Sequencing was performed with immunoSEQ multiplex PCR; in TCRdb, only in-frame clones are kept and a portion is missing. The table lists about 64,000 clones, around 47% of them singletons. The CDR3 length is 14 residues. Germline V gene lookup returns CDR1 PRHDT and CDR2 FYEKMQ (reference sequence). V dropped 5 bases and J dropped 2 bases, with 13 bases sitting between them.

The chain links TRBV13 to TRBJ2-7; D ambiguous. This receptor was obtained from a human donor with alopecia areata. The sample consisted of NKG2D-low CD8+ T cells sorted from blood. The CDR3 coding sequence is TGTGCCAGCAGCCCCCGCGGCAAAGCCTACGAGCAGTACTTC. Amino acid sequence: CASSPRGKAYEQYF.